This entry lists 30 T cell receptor beta chains sequenced from one sample in a study of breast tumors, draining lymph nodes, adjacent tissues. One entry per CDR3 protein results from TCRdb running MiXCR on the multiplex PCR reads. The data contain about 46,000 distinct CDR3 sequences, 20% to 25% of them seen just once; the ten biggest clones take up 8%. Sample: breast tumor tissue. The source of these receptors is a female donor with breast cancer. Some clones in this sample may be carry-over from other donors' samples.

This clonotype was seen ten or more times. The chain employs TRBV12-3 or TRBV12-4 and TRBJ2-2; D gene uncertain. The CDR3 runs to 15 residues. The V end lost 5 bases, the J end lost 5 bases, and 15 bases lay between the germline ends. The CDR3 DNA is TGTGCCAGCAGTGATGGTTTTGGGTGGACCGGGGAGCTGTTTTTT. As protein: CASSDGFGWTGELFF.

Many counts were recorded for this clonotype. In nucleotides, the CDR3 is TGTGCCACCAGCAGCCCCCGAGGGGGTGCACAGCAAGAGACCCAGTACTTC. The encoded protein is CATSSPRGGAQQETQYF. This chain joins TRBV15 and TRBJ2-5, with D perhaps matching TRBD1 (6 bases). Germline assignment: CDR1 LNHNV and CDR2 YYDKDF (reference sequence). This CDR3 contains 17 residues. V lost 3 bases, J lost 2 bases, and 19 bases lay in between.

The chain uses TRBV28 and TRBJ1-5, with D unresolved. V dropped 3 bases and J dropped 6 bases, with 12 bases sitting between them. The CDR3 covers 14 residues. The germline CDR1 and CDR2 sequences are MDHEN and SYDVKM. The CDR3: CASSLGTVAQPQHF. The DNA for the CDR3 is TGTGCCAGCAGTTTGGGAACAGTAGCTCAGCCCCAGCATTTT.

The rearrangement uses TRBV5-1 and TRBJ1-1; D is uncertain. Trimming took off 1 base at V and 4 bases at J, with 11 bases between the two ends. CDR1 is SGHRS, CDR2 YFSETQ, per germline. CDR3 length: 14 amino acids. CDR3: CASSLTPEGTEAFF. The CDR3 DNA sequence: TGCGCCAGCAGCTTGACCCCAGAAGGCACTGAAGCTTTCTTT.

The rearrangement links TRBV18 to TRBJ2-1, with D possibly called TRBD1 or TRBD2 (5 bases each). The V gene's germline CDR1 is KGHSH and CDR2 LQKENI. Trimming shortened V by 3 bases and J by 10 bases, and 13 bases separated the two germline ends. The CDR3 contains 13 residues. In nucleotides, the CDR3 is TGTGCCAGCTCACCTGAGGGGATTGGAGAGCAGTTCTTC. This sequence encodes CASSPEGIGEQFF.

This clonotype was found a few times. The CDR3 spells CASSLGFWGEGYSYEQYF. CDR3 DNA sequence: TGTGCCAGCAGCTTGGGGTTCTGGGGAGAAGGCTACTCCTACGAGCAGTACTTC. The V and J genes are TRBV5-4 and TRBJ2-7; D is possibly TRBD2 (5 bases). Germline loops: CDR1 SGHNT, CDR2 YYREEE (reference sequence). Trimming shortened V by 0 bases and J by 0 bases, and 19 bases separated the two germline ends. This CDR3 comprises 18 residues.

This clonotype showed up many times. The V call is TRBV6-1, the J call TRBJ2-5, with unresolved D. V lost 10 bases, J lost 3 bases, and 12 bases lay in between. CDR3 length: 12 amino acids. In germline, CDR1 is MNHNS, CDR2 SASEGT. CDR3 protein: CATRAGKETQYF. CDR3 sequence (DNA): TGTGCCACCCGGGCTGGCAAAGAGACCCAGTACTTC.

This clonotype was recorded a few times. This chain uses TRBV7-8 with TRBJ2-5; D not resolved. The CDR3 consists of 13 residues. CDR1 and CDR2 from the germline V gene are SGHVS and FQNEAQ. V lost 5 bases and J 5 bases, leaving 12 bases between the germline ends. The CDR3 nucleotides are TGTGCCAGCAGCCCCGACCAAGGGGAGACCCAGTACTTC. Encoded protein: CASSPDQGETQYF.

The chain employs TRBV28 and TRBJ1-2; D possibly corresponds to TRBD1 (6 bases). The V gene lost 6 bases and the J gene lost 6 bases, with 11 bases spanning the gap. CDR1 and CDR2 from the germline V gene are MDHEN and SYDVKM. The CDR3 consists of 12 residues. CDR3 sequence: CASSLDRHGYTF. The CDR3 DNA reads TGTGCCAGCAGCTTGGACAGACATGGCTACACCTTC.

A note on this clonotype: One end of the junction is discordant with germline, which a read error may explain. The genes are TRBV6-2 or TRBV6-3 and TRBJ2-3; D tentatively reads TRBD1 or TRBD2 (5 bases each). There are 11 residues in the CDR3. The germline V gene has CDR1 MNHEY and CDR2 SVGEGT. The CDR3 region is CASSQWDDRNF. Here the CDR3 DNA reads TGTGCCAGCAGCCAGTGGGACGACCGGAATTTT.

The table lists this clonotype with many counts. The chain employs TRBV25-1 and TRBJ2-1, with 11 nucleotides matching TRBD2. Trimming at V came to 3 bases and at J to 0 bases, leaving 10 bases not matched to a gene. The germline gives CDR1 MGHDK, CDR2 SYGVNS. The CDR3 is made up of 19 amino acids. DNA of the CDR3: TGTGCCAGCAGTGATCTAGGTAGCGGGGGGGCGAGCTCCTACAATGAGCAGTTCTTC. Amino acid sequence: CASSDLGSGGASSYNEQFF.

This clonotype has at least ten counts. CDR3: CASSGLLAGVYEQYF. DNA for the CDR3: TGTGCCAGCAGTGGACTCCTAGCGGGGGTCTACGAGCAGTACTTC. The chain is built from TRBV6-2 or TRBV6-3 and TRBJ2-7; 10 bases match TRBD2. Losses at the gene ends were 5 bases for V and 3 bases for J; bases not matched to a gene: 7. The CDR3 spans 15 residues. Germline-derived CDR1 and CDR2 are MNHEY and SVGEGT.

The chain joins TRBV24-1 to TRBJ1-1, with 8 bases lining up with TRBD1. This CDR3 region has 17 residues. With 7 bases clipped from V and 3 bases from J, the junction kept 15 bases outside the gene matches. Germline V gene lookup returns CDR1 KGHDR and CDR2 SFDVKD. The CDR3: CATRPRTGKGLDTEAFF. CDR3 bases: TGTGCCACCAGACCCAGGACAGGGAAGGGCTTGGACACTGAAGCTTTCTTT.

This clonotype was detected many times. The CDR3 is CASSLAAGNGYTF. DNA of the CDR3: TGTGCCAGCAGCTTAGCGGCAGGGAATGGCTACACCTTC. The genes are TRBV7-6 and TRBJ1-2; possibly TRBD1 for D (5 bases). V was trimmed by 0 bases and J by 6 bases, leaving 8 bases between them. The CDR3 loop spans 13 amino acids. Germline V CDR1 and CDR2: SGHVS, FNYEAQ.

This clonotype was found many times. The chain has TRBV20-1 and TRBJ1-2; D is perhaps TRBD1 (6 bases). CDR3 length: 11 amino acids. From germline, CDR1 is DFQATT and CDR2 SNEGSKA (reference sequence). V was cut by 3 bases and J by 11 bases, with 13 bases left in between. In DNA form, the CDR3 reads TGCAGTGCTAGGCCCGGACAGCCTTACACCTTC. Amino acids: CSARPGQPYTF.

Judged by abundance, this clonotype is medium-sized. This rearrangement joins TRBV29-1 to TRBJ2-7; 7 bases map to TRBD1. CDR3 size: 13 residues. Germline V gene sequence: CDR1 SQVTM, CDR2 ANQGSEA. With 2 bases clipped from V and 5 bases from J, the junction kept 6 bases outside the gene matches. The CDR3 protein is CSVEQTGTDEQYF. CDR3 nucleotides: TGCAGCGTTGAACAGACAGGGACCGACGAGCAGTACTTC.

This clonotype was detected ten times or more. The chain combines TRBV4-1 with TRBJ1-2; tentatively, D is TRBD1 (5 bases). Deletions cut 0 bases from V and 4 bases from J, with 12 bases between. The CDR3 covers 15 residues. Germline CDR1 MGHRA, CDR2 YSYEKL. As DNA, the CDR3 is TGCGCCAGCAGCCAAGATCTTGCGGGGGGCTATGGCTACACCTTC. Translation gives CASSQDLAGGYGYTF.

This clonotype has just a few counts. The chain couples TRBV11-2 to TRBJ2-1; weak D call: TRBD2 (6 bases). Germline V lookup: CDR1 SGHAT, CDR2 FQNNGV. The CDR3 is 16 amino acids. The V and J ends lost 2 bases and 3 bases respectively, with 14 bases between them. CDR3 amino acids: CASSLRTIDYYNEQFF. DNA of the CDR3: TGTGCCAGCAGCTTAAGGACTATCGACTACTACAATGAGCAGTTCTTC.

This clonotype was seen ten or more times. The chain employs TRBV5-1 and TRBJ1-4; unclear D gene. The CDR3 consists of 13 residues. CDR1 and CDR2 from the germline V gene are SGHRS and YFSETQ. Trimming pared 4 bases from V and 8 bases from J, leaving 12 bases between. The CDR3 DNA is TGCGCCAGCAGCCACCTCGCGGAGGAAAAACTGTTTTTT. Encoded protein: CASSHLAEEKLFF.

This clonotype showed up many times. In DNA form, the CDR3 reads TGTGCCAGCAGCTTAAGGTTGTGGGTACAGGGTGCGCATAATTCACCCCTCCACTTT. This encodes CASSLRLWVQGAHNSPLHF. This chain joins TRBV11-2 and TRBJ1-6; D might be TRBD1 (6 bases). CDR1 is SGHAT and CDR2 is FQNNGV in the germline V gene. V was clipped by 2 bases and J by 5 bases, with 22 bases between them. The CDR3 loop spans 19 amino acids.

This clonotype has just a few counts. V is TRBV5-4 and J is TRBJ1-2; the D gene is possibly TRBD1 (5 bases). Trimming took off 3 bases at V and 1 base at J, with 10 bases between the two ends. Germline CDR1 and CDR2: SGHNT and YYREEE (reference sequence). This CDR3 region has 14 residues. The CDR3 DNA is TGTGCCAGCAGCTCCCCGGGGGTTAACTATGGCTACACCTTC. Translation: CASSSPGVNYGYTF.

The chain employs TRBV5-5 and TRBJ1-6, with TRBD1 matching 7 bases. The CDR3 totals 14 residues. V lost 0 bases and J lost 7; bases outside the gene matches: 1. Germline assignment: CDR1 SGHKS and CDR2 YYEKEE (reference sequence). CDR3 sequence (DNA): TGTGCCAGCAGCTTGGTAGGGGGCAATTCACCCCTCCACTTT. Translation gives CASSLVGGNSPLHF.

This clonotype showed up many times. J is TRBJ1-5 and V is TRBV3-1; D unclear. Germline CDR1 and CDR2: LGHDT and YNNKEL (reference sequence). The CDR3 spans 12 residues. V lost 1 base and J lost 6, with 4 bases in between. CDR3 DNA: TGTGCCAGCAGCCAAGCCGGTCAGCCCCAGCATTTT. Protein: CASSQAGQPQHF.

This clonotype was picked up many times. The chain joins TRBV20-1 to TRBJ2-7, with 11 bases fitting TRBD2. CDR1 DFQATT and CDR2 SNEGSKA come from the germline V gene (reference sequence). V trimming: 7 bases; J trimming: 2 bases; junction bases outside the gene matches: 4. The CDR3 runs to 13 residues. The CDR3 nucleotides read TGCAGTGTCGCGGGACTAGCGGCCTACGAGCAGTACTTC. Protein: CSVAGLAAYEQYF.

This clonotype showed up just a few times. The junction does not match germline at one end; this may be a read error. The chain couples TRBV27 to TRBJ2-4; 12 bases are shared with TRBD1. Germline V gene data show CDR1 as MNHEY and CDR2 as SMNVEV (reference sequence). This CDR3 has 12 residues. For the CDR3, the DNA is TGTGCCAGCAGTTTAGGCCGGGACAGGGGGCACTTC. Its protein product is CASSLGRDRGHF.

This clonotype was seen many times. This rearrangement joins TRBV25-1 to TRBJ2-6, with D tentatively TRBD1 (5 bases). This CDR3 is built from 17 residues. V lost 3 bases and J lost 0, with 12 bases in between. The germline gives CDR1 MGHDK, CDR2 SYGVNS. The DNA for the CDR3 is TGTGCCAGCAGTGAGGGGCCAGCGAGCTCTGGGGCCAACGTCCTGACTTTC. Amino acids: CASSEGPASSGANVLTF.

This clonotype was recorded at least ten times. The gene calls are TRBV2 and TRBJ2-5; D is unclear. Germline-derived CDR1 and CDR2 are SNHLY and FYNNEI. The CDR3 spans 11 residues. Trimming stripped 5 bases from V and 5 bases from J, with 6 bases between. The CDR3 nucleotides read TGTGCCAGCAGTTTTGTGGAGACCCAGTACTTC. Translation: CASSFVETQYF.

The chain combines TRBV28 with TRBJ1-3, with D unresolved. Germline V lookup: CDR1 MDHEN, CDR2 SYDVKM. V lost 6 bases and J lost 14, with 17 bases in between. The CDR3 is 12 amino acids. CDR3 region: CASRATRPLLYF. In nucleotides, the CDR3 is TGTGCCAGCAGAGCGACTCGACCTCTGCTATATTTT.

There are many counts of this clonotype. The V call is TRBV5-6, the J call TRBJ2-7; TRBD1 or TRBD2 may be the D gene (6 bases each). Germline lookup yields CDR1 SGHDT and CDR2 YYEEEE. V was clipped by 1 base and J by 3 bases, with 11 bases between them. This CDR3 has 14 amino acids. The CDR3 nucleotides are TGTGCCAGCAGCTTGTGGGGGGCTATCTACGAGCAGTACTTC. Amino acid sequence: CASSLWGAIYEQYF.

This clonotype was recorded many times. The V and J genes are TRBV14 and TRBJ1-3, with D maybe TRBD1 (5 bases). The V gene's germline CDR1 is SGHDN and CDR2 FVKESK. The CDR3 covers 17 residues. V lost 5 bases and J lost 2, with 19 bases in between. The CDR3 nucleotides read TGTGCCAGCAGCACCCGCCTTCAGGGATCAGCTGGAAACACCATATATTTT. This codes for CASSTRLQGSAGNTIYF.